One sample yielded the 3 T cell receptor beta chains listed below, sequenced in a study of radiotherapy plus CTLA-4 blockade in lung cancer. The table came from immunoSEQ multiplex PCR; TCRdb's copy has only in-frame clones and leaves some out. The table lists around 53,000 clones, approximately 86% of them singletons. The material was peripheral blood, obtained from a patient treated with radiotherapy plus ipilimumab. These receptors all come from a human donor with non-small cell lung cancer that progressed on radiotherapy plus ipilimumab. Some clones in this sample may be carry-over from other donors' samples.

This chain uses TRBV5-6 with TRBJ1-5; 7 positions match TRBD1. V shed 4 bases, J shed 4 bases, and the junction held 8 bases outside the gene matches. Germline V lookup: CDR1 SGHDT, CDR2 YYEEEE. This CDR3 has 15 amino acids. This CDR3 reads CASSVLQGSNQPQHF. The CDR3 bases are TGTGCCAGCAGCGTACTACAGGGGTCGAATCAGCCCCAGCATTTT. The full variable domain, with the rest looked up from reference TRBV5-6 and TRBJ1-5, is DAGVTQSPTHLIKTRGQQVTLRCSPKSGHDTVSWYQQALGQGPQFIFQYYEEEERQRGNFPDRFSGHQFPNYSSELNVNALLLGDSALYLCASSVLQGSNQPQHFGDGTRLSIL.

The V and J genes are TRBV29-1 and TRBJ2-7, with 8 bases fitting TRBD1. This CDR3 is built from 16 residues. V shed 3 bases and J 0 bases; nucleotides not matched to a gene: 10. Germline lookup yields CDR1 SQVTM and CDR2 ANQGSEA. The CDR3 DNA follows: TGCAGCGTTGAGGCGACAGGGGACGGTTTCTCCTACGAGCAGTACTTC. Residues: CSVEATGDGFSYEQYF.

The chain combines TRBV5-1 with TRBJ2-3; TRBD2 matches 9 bases. The germline gives CDR1 SGHRS, CDR2 YFSETQ. This CDR3 comprises 16 residues. V lost 2 bases, J lost 4 bases, and 8 bases stayed unmatched. The CDR3 nucleotides read TGCGCCAGCAGCTTCGCGGGGGGGCCAAAGGCAGATACGCAGTATTTT. Translated, it gives CASSFAGGPKADTQYF.